These T cell receptor beta chains were read from a single sample in a study of blood T cells in healthy people across ages. MiXCR was run by TCRdb on the 5' RACE reads, yielding one entry per CDR3 protein. There are over a million distinct CDR3 sequences in the sample; roughly 43% occur only once, and roughly 3.7% lies in the top ten. The sequenced sample was blood. These receptors originate from a woman between 18 and 30 years old in good health. Each CDR3 is given with its conserved first and last residue. A D gene is named only where the DNA matches it firmly. Size is omitted from some rows. Given values are once, few, many or a class for expanded clones.

d_call j_call cdr3_length clone_size v_call cdr3_nt cdr3_aa
TRBD1 TRBJ1-4 15 - TRBV6-1 TGTGCCAGCAGTGAAATCCGACAGGGAGTCGAAAAACTGTTTTTT CASSEIRQGVEKLFF
TRBD2 TRBJ2-1 15 - TRBV9 TGTGCCAGCAGCCCTAAGCGGGAGGGCCGCAATGAGCAGTTCTTC CASSPKREGRNEQFF
- TRBJ2-3 13 - TRBV29-1 TGCAGCGTACTGGCGGGGCTCCCAGATACGCAGTATTTT CSVLAGLPDTQYF
- TRBJ2-4 15 few TRBV6-5 TGTGCCAGCAGCCCAGGGGAACTGTCCAAAAACATTCAGTACTTC CASSPGELSKNIQYF
- TRBJ1-6 15 - TRBV5-6 TGTGCCGGGAAGGGGGGGAGCTCCTATAATTCACCCCTCCACTTT CAGKGGSSYNSPLHF
TRBD1 TRBJ2-4 15 - TRBV6-5 TGTGCCAGCAGTCCCCGAGGGACAGGCTCCTACGAGCGGTACTTC CASSPRGTGSYERYF
TRBD1 TRBJ1-4 17 - TRBV4-3 TGCGCCAGCAGCCATGGGACAGCCGAAGGAACTAATGAAAAACTGTTTTTT CASSHGTAEGTNEKLFF
TRBD1 TRBJ1-4 15 few TRBV4-3 TGCGCCAGCAGCCAAGGGACAGGCATTAATGAAAAACTGTTTTTT CASSQGTGINEKLFF
TRBD2 TRBJ2-3 15 - TRBV10-3 TGTGCCTTCAGTCTGCTAGCGGGGGGCACAGATACGCAGTATTTT CAFSLLAGGTDTQYF
TRBD2 TRBJ2-5 18 - TRBV12-3/TRBV12-4 TGTGCCAGCAGTTCTCCTACGGGAGCGGGGGGGCCTTTCGAGACCCAGTACTTC CASSSPTGAGGPFETQYF
- TRBJ2-5 14 few TRBV21-1 TGTGCCAGCAGCACGACTAGCGATGCCCGGGAGCAGTACTTC CASSTTSDAREQYF
TRBD1 TRBJ1-5 16 - TRBV7-2 TGTGCCAGCAGCCTGCGACAGGGGCGGCGGAATCAGCCCCAGCATTTT CASSLRQGRRNQPQHF
- TRBJ1-1 13 few TRBV6-1 TGTGCCAGCAACCGGGGCCAAGGATCCTCGGCTTTCTTT CASNRGQGSSAFF
TRBD1 TRBJ2-3 14 - TRBV10-3 TGTGCCACGGGACAGCCCTACTACACAGATACGCAGTATTTT CATGQPYYTDTQYF
- TRBJ1-5 15 few TRBV9 TGTGCCAGCTCCTCAGGAGGAGGGTTGGACCAGCCCCAGCATTTT CASSSGGGLDQPQHF
- TRBJ1-1 13 few TRBV6-1 TGTGCCAGCAGTGGGGTTCCCGGGGGTGAAGCTTTCTTT CASSGVPGGEAFF
- TRBJ2-7 14 - TRBV20-1 TGCAGTGCCGACCCGGGACCACAAGCCTACGAGCAGTACTTC CSADPGPQAYEQYF
- TRBJ2-3 15 - TRBV5-4 TGTGCCAGCAGGTTGGACAGAGCTAGCACAGATACGCAGTATTTT CASRLDRASTDTQYF
- TRBJ2-3 14 few TRBV7-2 TGTGCCAGCAGCTTACTCGGCCCCCCAGATACGCAGTATTTT CASSLLGPPDTQYF
TRBD2 TRBJ2-1 13 - TRBV19 TGTGCCAGTAGTAGGGGACTAGCGGGGGATGAGTTCTTC CASSRGLAGDEFF
- TRBJ2-1 11 few TRBV7-8 TGTGCCAGCAGCTTAATGGCTGAGCAGTTCTTC CASSLMAEQFF
- TRBJ2-5 14 once TRBV4-3 TGCGCCAGCAGCCAAGTCAGGGCACCGGGTAAGCAGTACTTC CASSQVRAPGKQYF